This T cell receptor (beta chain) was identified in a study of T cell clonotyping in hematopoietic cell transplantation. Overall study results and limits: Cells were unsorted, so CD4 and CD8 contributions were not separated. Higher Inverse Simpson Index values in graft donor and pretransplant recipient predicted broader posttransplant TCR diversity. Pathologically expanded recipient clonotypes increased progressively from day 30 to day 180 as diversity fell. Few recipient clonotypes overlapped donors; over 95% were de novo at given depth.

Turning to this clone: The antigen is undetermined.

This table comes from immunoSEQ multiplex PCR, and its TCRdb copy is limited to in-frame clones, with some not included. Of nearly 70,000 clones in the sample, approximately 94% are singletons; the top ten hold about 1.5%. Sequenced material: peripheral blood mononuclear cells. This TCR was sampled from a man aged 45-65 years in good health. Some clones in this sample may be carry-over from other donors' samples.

CDR3 nucleotide sequence: TGTGCCAGCAGCTTGGCGACTCCTACAGATACGCAGTATTTT. It codes for CASSLATPTDTQYF. The chain employs TRBV5-5 and TRBJ2-3; the D is unclear. V dropped 0 bases and J dropped 3 bases, with 8 bases sitting between them. From germline, CDR1 is SGHKS and CDR2 YYEKEE (reference sequence). CDR3 length: 14 amino acids.